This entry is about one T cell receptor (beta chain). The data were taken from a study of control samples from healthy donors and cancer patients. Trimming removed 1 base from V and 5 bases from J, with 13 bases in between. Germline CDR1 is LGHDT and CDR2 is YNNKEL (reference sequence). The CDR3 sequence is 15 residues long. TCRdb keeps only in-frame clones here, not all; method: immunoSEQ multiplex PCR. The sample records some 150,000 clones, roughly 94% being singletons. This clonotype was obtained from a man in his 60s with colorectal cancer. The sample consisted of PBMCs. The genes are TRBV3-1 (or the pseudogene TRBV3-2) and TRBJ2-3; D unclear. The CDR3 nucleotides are TGTGCCAGCAGCCAAGGTTTCGGATGGGAAGATACGCAGTATTTT. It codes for CASSQGFGWEDTQYF.